The 15 T cell receptor beta chains in this list originate from one sample, sequenced in a study of blood T cell repertoires in COVID-19. Profiled with immunoSEQ multiplex PCR; TCRdb holds only in-frame clones, not every one. The sample gives about 380,000 clones, approximately 90% of which show up once; about 1.1% is in the top ten. The sample was PBMCs or T cells enriched from blood (not recorded which). All receptors derive from a woman under 30 who had recovered from COVID-19.

V and J are TRBV4-2 and TRBJ2-1; 7 positions agree with TRBD2. Germline loops: CDR1 LGHNA, CDR2 YNFKEQ. Trimming at V came to 1 base and at J to 6 bases, leaving 6 bases not matched to a gene. The CDR3 runs to 15 residues. DNA for the CDR3: TGTGCCAGCAGCCAAGGCGGACCGGGGGGCAATGAGCAGTTCTTC. Its translation is CASSQGGPGGNEQFF.

V gene TRBV5-6 combines with J gene TRBJ2-1; TRBD1 aligns across 9 bases. The V and J ends lost 4 bases and 6 bases, in that order; junction bases with no gene match: 8. Per germline, CDR1 SGHDT and CDR2 YYEEEE. The CDR3 has 15 residues. For the CDR3, the DNA is TGTGCCAGCAGCAAGCGGGACAGGGATACCAATGAGCAGTTCTTC. Encoded protein: CASSKRDRDTNEQFF.

The V call is TRBV7-6, the J call TRBJ1-3; D not resolved. This CDR3 is 16 amino acids long. V was trimmed by 1 base and J by 0 bases, leaving 10 bases between them. CDR1 and CDR2 from the germline V gene are SGHVS and FNYEAQ. CDR3 region: CASSLGGIDSGNTIYF. The CDR3 DNA reads as TGTGCCAGCAGCTTAGGAGGGATTGACTCTGGAAACACCATATATTTT.

The V gene is TRBV6-5, the J gene TRBJ2-7, with D possibly matching TRBD2 (6 bases). Germline V gene data show CDR1 as MNHEY and CDR2 as SVGAGI. With 6 bases removed from V and 3 bases from J, the gap between germline ends came to 15 bases. The CDR3 totals 14 residues. The CDR3 DNA follows: TGTGCCAGCAGACGCCCGGAGGGAATCTACGAGCAGTACTTC. Its translation: CASRRPEGIYEQYF.

The chain recombines TRBV19 with TRBJ2-2, with unresolved D. There are 16 residues in the CDR3. The V gene's germline CDR1 is LNHDA and CDR2 SQIVND (reference sequence). V lost 2 bases and J lost 7, with 17 bases in between. Written as DNA, the CDR3 is TGTGCCAGTAGTATAATCCCCATCCTAGAAAGCGGGGAGCTGTTTTTT. This translates into CASSIIPILESGELFF.

In regard to this clone: The same CDR3 arises from other DNA sequences in this sample as well. The chain employs TRBV27 and TRBJ1-3; 7 nucleotides line up with TRBD1. Germline CDR1 reads MNHEY; CDR2 reads SMNVEV (reference sequence). Trimming at V came to 0 bases and at J to 2 bases, leaving 1 base not matched to a gene. The CDR3 sequence is 15 residues long. For the CDR3, the DNA is TGTGCCAGCAGTTTATCGACAGGGCCTGGAAACACCATATATTTT. Translating it yields CASSLSTGPGNTIYF.

This sequence joins TRBV13 and TRBJ1-1; TRBD1 is a possible D gene (5 bases). This CDR3 contains 16 residues. Per germline, CDR1 PRHDT and CDR2 FYEKMQ (reference sequence). With 10 bases removed from V and 1 base from J, the gap between germline ends came to 22 bases. CDR3 amino acids: CATLSRGQDPNTEAFF. In nucleotides, the CDR3 is TGTGCCACCCTGTCTAGGGGCCAGGACCCGAACACTGAAGCTTTCTTT.

CDR3 sequence (DNA): TGCGCCAGCAGCTTCTACAGGGTAGGAAGCTCCTACGAGCAGTACTTC. This sequence encodes CASSFYRVGSSYEQYF. The gene calls are TRBV5-1 and TRBJ2-7; possible D gene TRBD1, 6 bases. V was shortened by 2 bases and J by 0 bases, with 15 bases between the two germline ends. The CDR3 is 16 amino acids. In germline, CDR1 is SGHRS, CDR2 YFSETQ.

V usage is TRBV10-3 and J usage is TRBJ2-7, with 7 positions matching TRBD1. The CDR3 contains 14 residues. The V gene end was trimmed by 2 bases and the J gene end by 3 bases; junction bases not matched to a gene: 4. Germline V gives CDR1 ENHRY, CDR2 SYGVKD. In nucleotides, the CDR3 is TGTGCCATCAGTGAGGACAGGGAAAACTACGAGCAGTACTTC. Residues: CAISEDRENYEQYF.

The chain links TRBV6-5 to TRBJ1-2; 10 bases match TRBD1. Germline trimming cut 6 bases from V and 7 bases from J; bases unmatched to any gene: 5. Germline loops: CDR1 MNHEY, CDR2 SVGAGI. The CDR3 has 13 amino acids. CDR3 in DNA: TGTGCCAGCAGCCAGACAGGGGGCCTTGGCTACACCTTC. Translation gives CASSQTGGLGYTF.

CDR3 nucleotides: TGTGCCTGGAGTGTAAGTCAGACAGGGGGCGTCCTGGGCTACACCTTC. Amino acids: CAWSVSQTGGVLGYTF. The chain uses TRBV30 and TRBJ1-2, with TRBD1 identical over 10 bases. V lost 0 bases, J lost 8 bases, and 12 bases stayed unmatched. Per the germline V gene, CDR1 is GTSNPN and CDR2 is SVGIG (reference sequence). The CDR3 runs to 16 residues.

Concerning this clone itself: At one end the junction does not follow the germline gene, possibly because of a read error. The chain uses TRBV28 and TRBJ2-7, with 7 bases lining up with TRBD1. Germline V gene lookup returns CDR1 MDHEN and CDR2 SYDVKM. CDR3 length: 14 amino acids. For the CDR3, the DNA is TGTGCCAGCACCACTTCACGGGACAGTGGCGGCGTGCACTTC. Translation: CASTTSRDSGGVHF.

This clone was detected only once. The chain combines TRBV3-1 (or the pseudogene TRBV3-2) with TRBJ1-5; D gene uncertain. This CDR3 contains 14 residues. Germline CDR1 and CDR2: LGHDT and YNNKEL (reference sequence). The V end lost 6 bases, the J end lost 2 bases, and 11 bases lay between the germline ends. The CDR3 DNA is TGTGCCAGCAGTAAAAATGAGGGCAATCAGCCCCAGCATTTT. Translated: CASSKNEGNQPQHF.

The chain combines TRBV30 with TRBJ1-5, with 8 bases lining up with TRBD1. Germline-derived CDR1 and CDR2 are GTSNPN and SVGIG (reference sequence). This CDR3 is 14 amino acids long. V shed 1 base, J shed 6 bases, and the junction held 5 bases outside the gene matches. CDR3 loop: CAWSAGQATQPQHF. For the CDR3, the DNA is TGTGCCTGGAGTGCGGGACAGGCTACTCAGCCCCAGCATTTT.

The rearrangement joins TRBV19 to TRBJ1-5; the match to TRBD1 covers 7 bases. With 1 base clipped from V and 0 bases from J, the junction kept 9 bases outside the gene matches. Per germline, CDR1 LNHDA and CDR2 SQIVND (reference sequence). This CDR3 has 18 amino acids. The CDR3 loop reads CASSIVGTDSYSNQPQHF. DNA of the CDR3: TGTGCCAGTAGTATAGTGGGGACAGATTCTTATAGCAATCAGCCCCAGCATTTT. The whole variable domain, filled in from reference TRBV19 and TRBJ1-5, reads DGGITQSPKYLFRKEGQNVTLSCEQNLNHDAMYWYRQDPGQGLRLIYYSQIVNDFQKGDIAEGYSVSREKKESFPLTVTSAQKNPTAFYLCASSIVGTDSYSNQPQHFGDGTRLSIL.